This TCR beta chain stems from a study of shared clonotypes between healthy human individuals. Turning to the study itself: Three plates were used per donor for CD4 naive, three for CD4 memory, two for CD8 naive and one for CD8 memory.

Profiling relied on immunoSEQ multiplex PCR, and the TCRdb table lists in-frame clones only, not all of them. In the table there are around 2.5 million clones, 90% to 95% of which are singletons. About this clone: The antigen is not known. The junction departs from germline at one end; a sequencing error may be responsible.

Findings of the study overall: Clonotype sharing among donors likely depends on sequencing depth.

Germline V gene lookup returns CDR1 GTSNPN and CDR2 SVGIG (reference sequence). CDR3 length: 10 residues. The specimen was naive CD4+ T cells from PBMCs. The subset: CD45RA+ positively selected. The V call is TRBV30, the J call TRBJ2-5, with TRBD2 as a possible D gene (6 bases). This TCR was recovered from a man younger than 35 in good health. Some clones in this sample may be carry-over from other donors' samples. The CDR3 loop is CACYRTTTHF. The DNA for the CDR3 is TGTGCCTGCTACCGGACTACCACCCACTTC.